The clone carrying this T cell receptor (beta chain) was counted only a few times. Original handling: Amplification with reference gene primers provided the estimates of nucleated cell counts. Sequenced by immunoSEQ multiplex PCR; TCRdb stores in-frame clones only, minus some. The V and J calls and clone size come from that table; D and trimming were worked out from the DNA. The sample records roughly 220,000 clones, just over 85% being singletons. This record comes from a study of blood T cell repertoires in COVID-19. The overall study: COVID-19 samples collected from the United States, Italy and Spain covered acute and convalescent phases. T cells, B-cell-depleted T cells, or PBMCs supplied cDNA or gDNA.

Adults between roughly 18 and 90 years of age took part from about two dozen US areas. Looked up from germline, CDR1 is MNHEY and CDR2 is SMNVEV (reference sequence). Between the trimmed V and J ends, which lost 4 bases and 5 bases, there was a span of 15 bases. The CDR3 is 14 amino acids. This clonotype was obtained from a woman in her fifties or sixties with acute COVID-19. The genes are TRBV27 and TRBJ2-7; a weak D match, TRBD2 (5 bases). Material for sequencing was PBMCs or T cells enriched from blood (not recorded which). The CDR3 here is CASSWVGSAHEQYF. In DNA form, the CDR3 reads TGTGCCAGCAGTTGGGTGGGGAGCGCACACGAGCAGTACTTC.